The T cell receptor beta chain described here comes from a study of blood T cell repertoires in COVID-19 (TCRdb year 2020). Looking at the study overall: Samples covering the acute and convalescent phases of COVID-19 were provided by collaborators in the United States, Italy and Spain. The material from the prospective study consisted of cDNA or gDNA derived from T cells, B-cell-depleted T cells, or PBMCs. The dataset comprised deeply sampled blood TCRbeta repertoires from subjects exposed to, actively infected with, or recovered from COVID-19. The repertoires were released in a freely available public database meant as a resource for research on the immune response to SARS-CoV-2. The samples were drawn from the first 160 participants of the ongoing ImmuneRACE study and from 1,200 or so subjects provided by 6 global collaborators. Nearly every sample came with metadata listing a de-identified subject ID, COVID-19 status, age in years and sex. Where HLA class I and class II types were available, the types were taken from metadata supplied by the sample provider, not from assay-based typing. Points the paper makes about the study in general: Clinical and demographic metadata were provided uncurated, with the amount varying by source and participant.

Of note for this clone: Which antigen it targets is not known. Per-base qualities were not stored, and no clone one base away is much larger.

The immunoSEQ Assay, a bias-controlled multiplex PCR, was used to amplify TCRbeta CDR3 regions from genomic DNA. The authors' analysis ran thus. The number of nucleated cells in each sample was estimated by amplification of reference gene primers within the assay. To quantify the absolute abundance of each unique TCRbeta CDR3 rearrangement, sequence reads were collapsed and filtered. For each sample, productive Simpson clonality was calculated as the square root of Simpson's diversity index across productive rearrangements. Held by TCRdb, this immuneACCESS table contains in-frame sequences only and omits some clones. Under half of the omission traces to an unresolved V gene where checked; the cause of the rest is unknown. The DNA gave D and trimming, while V, J and clone size come from that table. The sample includes hundreds of thousands of clones, with about 81% observed a single time. The top ten hold 9.5% to 15% of the sample.

Sequences SGHRS (CDR1) and YFSETQ (CDR2) are obtained from the germline V gene. For this chain, trimming is 3 bases at the V end and 4 bases at the J end, and the number of junction bases without a gene match is 4. From the cysteine up to the phenylalanine, the CDR3 has a length of 15 residues. CDR3 DNA only is kept here, 45 bases in frame from base 1. The collaborating institutions used their own protocols to collect whole blood in K2EDTA tubes. For TCRbeta analysis, collaborators shipped samples in one of three forms: frozen whole blood, isolated PBMCs, or DNA extracted from either of those sample types.

What was sequenced was peripheral blood. The receptor was isolated from an older woman with active or convalescent COVID-19. The rearranged chain carries TRBV5-1 and TRBJ1-2; a stretch of 12 junction bases matches TRBD1. The DNA is TGCGCCAGCAGCTGGGGGACAGGGGGCGCCTATGGCTACACCTTC. Its protein reads: CASSWGTGGAYGYTF.